Sequencing of this T cell receptor beta chain was carried out in a study of blood T cell repertoires in COVID-19. The overall study: The origin of the acute and convalescent COVID-19 samples was the United States, Italy and Spain. The cDNA or gDNA used as material had been derived from T cells, B-cell-depleted T cells, or PBMCs.

CDR1 is SGHRS, CDR2 YFSETQ, per germline. CDR3 length equals 14 residues. V shed 4 bases and J 6 bases; nucleotides not matched to a gene: 2. In the original processing: Nucleated cell counts were estimated from reference gene primer amplification. Libraries were prepared by immunoSEQ multiplex PCR; TCRdb keeps only in-frame clonotypes and omits some of them. That table is the source of V, J and clone size, and D and trimming were worked out from the DNA. The table has 150,000 to 200,000 clones, 80% to 90% seen once. This rearrangement joins TRBV5-1 to TRBJ1-4; 11 bases match TRBD1. Input material: peripheral blood. The sequence came from a man aged 45-65 years with active or convalescent COVID-19. CDR3 in DNA: TGCGCCAGCAGCAGGACAGGGGGCGATGAAAAACTGTTTTTT. Translated, it gives CASSRTGGDEKLFF.